This TCR beta chain came from a study of T cell changes during pregnancy in multiple sclerosis. This clone was recorded once. The CDR3 sequence is 15 residues long. Trimming left V 1 base short and J 8 bases short, with 14 bases between. Germline CDR1 is SGHVS and CDR2 is FQNEAQ. Clones were sequenced by immunoSEQ multiplex PCR, and TCRdb holds only the in-frame ones, with some missing. The sample holds 70,000 to 90,000 clones, approximately 91% seen once. Here the sequenced sample was PBMCs, taken in the first trimester of pregnancy. This clonotype originated in a female donor in good health, serving as a control in a pregnancy study. Some clones in this sample may be carry-over from other donors' samples. The chain links TRBV7-8 to TRBJ1-4; D is unclear. CDR3 coding DNA: TGTGCCAGCAGCTTAGGATTTGCAGGTTACGAAAAACTGTTTTTT. This gives the protein CASSLGFAGYEKLFF. The variable domain in full, completed from reference TRBV7-8 and TRBJ1-4, reads GAGVSQSPRYKVAKRGQDVALRCDPISGHVSLFWYQQALGQGPEFLTYFQNEAQLDKSGLPSDRFFAERPEGSVSTLKIQRTQQEDSAVYLCASSLGFAGYEKLFFGSGTQLSVL.